These 4 T cell receptor beta chains came from one sample sequenced in a study of T cell changes during pregnancy in multiple sclerosis. Using immunoSEQ multiplex PCR, the repertoire was profiled, and TCRdb retains in-frame clones only, with some absent. Of tens of thousands of clones in the sample, 90% to 95% were seen once. The sequencing used CD4+ T cells from peripheral blood mononuclear cells, collected in the third trimester of pregnancy. Every receptor here comes from a female donor with multiple sclerosis, enrolled in a pregnancy study.

The chain is built from TRBV5-1 and TRBJ2-3; a possible D gene is TRBD1 (6 bases). V was trimmed by 5 bases and J by 0 bases, leaving 16 bases between them. The CDR3 is made up of 16 amino acids. Germline V gene sequence: CDR1 SGHRS, CDR2 YFSETQ. The CDR3 loop reads CASRGQPSSSTDTQYF. CDR3 sequence (DNA): TGCGCCAGCAGAGGACAGCCTAGTTCTAGCACAGATACGCAGTATTTT. Drawing the rest from reference TRBV5-1 and TRBJ2-3, the complete variable domain is KAGVTQTPRYLIKTRGQQVTLSCSPISGHRSVSWYQQTPGQGLQFLFEYFSETQRNKGNFPGRFSGRQFSNSRSEMNVSTLELGDSALYLCASRGQPSSSTDTQYFGPGTRLTVL.

The V and J genes are TRBV7-2 and TRBJ2-7, with TRBD2 matching 7 bases. Per the germline V gene, CDR1 is SGHTA and CDR2 is FQGNSA. The junction had 8 bases not matched to a gene; V was cut back by 1 base and J by 8 bases. The CDR3 runs 14 residues. This chain's CDR3 is CASSLGGLGAQQYF. The DNA of the CDR3 is TGTGCCAGCAGCTTAGGTGGACTAGGGGCCCAGCAGTACTTC.

The chain is built from TRBV9 and TRBJ1-2, with TRBD1 matching over 7 bases. Losses at the gene ends were 3 bases for V and 3 bases for J; bases not matched to a gene: 2. There are 13 residues in the CDR3. Germline V gene sequence: CDR1 SGDLS, CDR2 YYNGEE. The CDR3 reads CASSATGDYGYTF. The CDR3 region has the DNA TGTGCCAGCAGCGCCACAGGGGACTATGGCTACACCTTC.

This clone appeared a single time. This chain joins TRBV28 and TRBJ1-1; 9 positions match TRBD1. The CDR3 runs 15 residues. CDR1 and CDR2 from the germline V gene are MDHEN and SYDVKM. J was trimmed by 0 bases and V by 6 bases; bases with no gene match: 5. The CDR3, as DNA: TGTGCCAGCAGGCTACAGGGGGCGATGAACACTGAAGCTTTCTTT. It codes for CASRLQGAMNTEAFF.